This T cell receptor beta chain was recovered during a study of T cell repertoires in cytomegalovirus infection. Background on the study: Matching HLA type and CMV infection were both indicated by public TCR beta signatures. Study-level points and caveats: Individuals carrying CMV plus the relevant HLA were identified by cumulative frequency of public TCR beta families. HLA-C-restricted, CMV-specific TCR beta clonotypes were dominant ex vivo.

A single record per CDR3 protein comes from TCRdb applying MiXCR to the reads. Among over 300,000 distinct CDR3 sequences listed, 9% to 9.5% were seen once. This clonotype showed up just a few times. No antigen is known for it. The CDR3 sequence is 14 residues long. CDR1 and CDR2 from the germline V gene are MDHEN and SYDVKM. The germline V and J ends were trimmed by 6 bases and 6 bases, with 14 bases remaining between them. Sequenced material: PBMCs. The V gene is TRBV28, the J gene TRBJ2-2; D is possibly TRBD1 or TRBD2 (5 bases each). The clonotype originates from a human donor in good health (CMV status not recorded). Some clones in this sample may be carry-over from other donors' samples. The DNA for the CDR3 is TGTGCCAGCAGGGCCGGGACCGCCTCCGGGGAGCTGTTTTTT. Its protein is CASRAGTASGELFF.